The entry below gives a single T cell receptor (beta chain) sequence along with its context. Its target is not known. It was with a sample-barcoded 5' primer and a J-beta primer mix that a second PCR of roughly 7 to 12 cycles was run. All samples yielded 2.5 million or more CDR3-containing paired-end reads. MiXCR was run by TCRdb on the 5' RACE reads, yielding one entry per CDR3 protein. This sample has about 1 million distinct CDR3 sequences; roughly 45% occur once, and the top ten carry 18%. The CDR3 covers 13 residues. V lost 3 bases, J lost 1 base, and 6 bases lay in between. This entry comes from a study of blood T cells in healthy people across ages. Points from the study as a whole: Possibly confounding the expanded clonotype changes was the fact that donor CMV status was unknown.

This chain links TRBV12-3 or TRBV12-4 with TRBJ1-1; D is unresolved. The TCR sequence derives from a woman aged 60 to 75 in good health. What was sequenced was blood. Written as DNA, the CDR3 is TGTGCCAGCAGTTTCGACGGGAACACTGAAGCTTTCTTT. Amino acids: CASSFDGNTEAFF.